These 25 T cell receptor beta chains came from one sample sequenced in a study of identical twins. Via MiXCR, TCRdb re-called the 5' RACE reads, giving one row per CDR3 protein. The data hold roughly 1,500,000 distinct CDR3 sequences, with under 35% observed a single time. Sequencing was carried out using cord blood. These receptors were collected from a newborn girl in good health.

This clonotype has just a few counts. The chain is built from TRBV2 and TRBJ2-1, with D tentatively TRBD1 or TRBD2 (5 bases each). The CDR3 runs 16 residues. The germline CDR1 and CDR2 sequences are SNHLY and FYNNEI. V was cut by 8 bases and J by 0 bases, with 17 bases left in between. The CDR3 nucleotides are TGTGCCAGCCTCAGGGTAGCGAGGAGCTCCTACAATGAGCAGTTCTTC. It encodes CASLRVARSSYNEQFF.

This clonotype was detected a few times. The rearrangement uses TRBV5-1 and TRBJ2-3; TRBD1 or TRBD2 may be the D gene (5 bases each). The CDR3 loop spans 16 amino acids. Trimming left V 0 bases short and J 2 bases short, with 13 bases between. Per germline, CDR1 SGHRS and CDR2 YFSETQ. CDR3 region: CASSLVPGAPTDTQYF. In nucleotides, the CDR3 is TGCGCCAGCAGCTTGGTCCCCGGGGCCCCCACAGATACGCAGTATTTT.

A few counts support this clonotype. This rearrangement joins TRBV7-2 to TRBJ2-1, with a weak D call TRBD2 (6 bases). CDR1 SGHTA and CDR2 FQGNSA come from the germline V gene. The CDR3 has 16 amino acids. Trimming cost V 1 base and J 2 bases, with 12 bases left between them. The CDR3 protein is CASSLVSLATYNEQFF. The CDR3 DNA follows: TGTGCCAGCAGCTTAGTCTCCCTAGCGACCTACAATGAGCAGTTCTTC.

This chain uses TRBV7-8 with TRBJ2-1; 9 nucleotides match TRBD2. Per germline, CDR1 SGHVS and CDR2 FQNEAQ. This CDR3 has 15 amino acids. The V segment lost 8 bases and the J segment 4 bases; nucleotides outside the gene matches: 9. Here the CDR3 DNA reads TGTGCCAGCCTCCCGGCTAGCGGGGCATACAATGAGCAGTTCTTC. Amino acids: CASLPASGAYNEQFF.

The table lists this clonotype with a count of one. V gene TRBV3-1 combines with J gene TRBJ2-5; 13 positions agree with TRBD2. The CDR3 has 15 amino acids. CDR1 and CDR2 from the germline V gene are LGHDT and YNNKEL (reference sequence). Losses at the gene ends were 5 bases for V and 11 bases for J; bases not matched to a gene: 11. The CDR3: CASSWTSGRRNEQYF. The CDR3 DNA is TGTGCCAGCAGCTGGACTAGCGGGAGACGAAATGAGCAGTACTTC.

This sequence joins TRBV4-1 and TRBJ2-5; 7 nucleotides align to TRBD1. The CDR3 is 17 residues long. Germline CDR1 MGHRA, CDR2 YSYEKL. The V gene end was trimmed by 4 bases and the J gene end by 11 bases; junction bases not matched to a gene: 22. The CDR3 DNA reads as TGCGCCAGCAGCCGTGGACAGGACCGCCTCCATGGCAATGAGCAGTACTTC. It is translated as CASSRGQDRLHGNEQYF.

This clonotype was counted only a few times. The chain uses TRBV27 and TRBJ2-5; 7 bases match TRBD2. The J call may be in error: the DNA end matches TRBJ2-7 better. CDR3 length equals 16 residues. Germline V lookup: CDR1 MNHEY, CDR2 SMNVEV (reference sequence). The CDR3 protein is CASSLRGLGRNYEQYF. In nucleotides, the CDR3 is TGTGCCAGCAGTTTACGAGGACTAGGGAGGAACTACGAGCAGTACTTC.

This chain links TRBV20-1 with TRBJ2-1; D is ambiguous. There are 13 residues in the CDR3. CDR1 and CDR2 from the germline V gene are DFQATT and SNEGSKA (reference sequence). The V and J ends lost 6 bases and 0 bases respectively, with 9 bases between them. CDR3 sequence: CSAAPPSYNEQFF. In nucleotides, the CDR3 is TGCAGTGCCGCCCCGCCCTCCTACAATGAGCAGTTCTTC.

Many counts were recorded for this clonotype. V usage is TRBV29-1 and J usage is TRBJ1-4; TRBD1 matches 9 bases. Germline V CDR1 and CDR2: SQVTM, ANQGSEA. V shed 6 bases, J shed 5 bases, and the junction held 4 bases outside the gene matches. There are 13 residues in the CDR3. In DNA form, the CDR3 reads TGCAGCGTAGCTGGACAGGGGAATGAAAAACTGTTTTTT. It yields the protein CSVAGQGNEKLFF.

This clonotype was observed a handful of times. The chain couples TRBV25-1 to TRBJ1-1; D is uncertain. This CDR3 has 12 amino acids. CDR1 is MGHDK and CDR2 is SYGVNS in the germline V gene. The ends were cut back, 4 bases at V and 12 bases at J, with 15 bases in the middle. The CDR3 spells CASSGKGDGSFF. In nucleotides, the CDR3 is TGTGCCAGCAGTGGGAAAGGAGATGGGTCTTTCTTT.

There are a few counts of this clonotype. The chain uses TRBV4-2 and TRBJ1-2; D possibly corresponds to TRBD1 (6 bases). The germline V gene encodes CDR1 LGHNA and CDR2 YNFKEQ. The CDR3 spans 19 residues. V was trimmed by 3 bases and J by 4 bases, leaving 27 bases between them. CDR3 sequence (DNA): TGTGCCAGCAGCCAGGAGAAATTTGGGGGACCAGGGGTGGCCTATGGCTACACCTTC. Its protein is CASSQEKFGGPGVAYGYTF.

This chain uses TRBV3-1 with TRBJ2-3; 8 bases line up with TRBD2. This CDR3 spans 17 amino acids. V shed 1 base, J shed 6 bases, and the junction held 12 bases outside the gene matches. Germline-derived CDR1 and CDR2 are LGHDT and YNNKEL (reference sequence). CDR3 region: CASSQVWRGAVTDTQYF. CDR3 DNA: TGTGCCAGCAGCCAAGTGTGGCGGGGGGCAGTAACGGATACGCAGTATTTT.

The rearrangement joins TRBV20-1 to TRBJ2-7; TRBD2 agrees at 15 bases. Germline V gene data show CDR1 as DFQATT and CDR2 as SNEGSKA (reference sequence). With V trimmed by 2 bases and J by 4 bases, 9 bases remained unmatched. The CDR3 loop spans 17 amino acids. The CDR3 nucleotides read TGCAGTGCTAGACCTCCGGGACTAGCGGGAGGCGGTTACGAGCAGTACTTC. It specifies CSARPPGLAGGGYEQYF.

This clonotype was counted between two and nine times. The V gene is TRBV10-3, the J gene TRBJ1-1; unclear D gene. The CDR3 covers 16 residues. With 4 bases removed from V and 0 bases from J, the gap between germline ends came to 15 bases. In germline, CDR1 is ENHRY, CDR2 SYGVKD. As DNA, the CDR3 is TGTGCCATCAGTGGTGGGGTCGGAGTTTTGAACACTGAAGCTTTCTTT. As protein: CAISGGVGVLNTEAFF.

The chain has TRBV7-8 and TRBJ2-2, with TRBD2 as a possible D gene (5 bases). The CDR3 extends over 17 amino acids. The germline V and J ends were trimmed by 0 bases and 0 bases, with 11 bases remaining between them. Germline lookup yields CDR1 SGHVS and CDR2 FQNEAQ. This CDR3 reads CASSLARVAPNTGELFF. CDR3 DNA sequence: TGTGCCAGCAGCTTAGCGCGGGTAGCGCCGAACACCGGGGAGCTGTTTTTT.

In this sample, this clonotype turned up a few times. The chain employs TRBV20-1 and TRBJ2-7; D gene unclear. CDR3 size: 14 residues. Per germline, CDR1 DFQATT and CDR2 SNEGSKA (reference sequence). Trimming pared 1 base from V and 2 bases from J, leaving 12 bases between. The CDR3 loop reads CSARGQATPYEQYF. In DNA, the CDR3 is TGCAGTGCTAGAGGGCAGGCCACTCCCTACGAGCAGTACTTC.

The rearrangement uses TRBV25-1 and TRBJ2-1; 11 bases match TRBD2. The DNA matches TRBJ2-7 better at its end, which makes the J call doubtful. The length of the CDR3 is 16 residues. Germline CDR1 and CDR2: MGHDK and SYGVNS. The CDR3 is CASSTSGRTLYNEQYF. The DNA of the CDR3 is TGTGCCAGCAGCACTAGCGGGAGAACCCTTTACAATGAGCAGTACTTC.

V usage is TRBV7-9 and J usage is TRBJ2-3; TRBD1 aligns across 7 bases. The V and J ends lost 3 bases and 0 bases, in that order; junction bases with no gene match: 6. CDR1 SEHNR and CDR2 FQNEAQ come from the germline V gene (reference sequence). The CDR3 has 16 residues. The CDR3 nucleotides read TGTGCCAGCAGCTTTTCCGGGACAGTCAGCACAGATACGCAGTATTTT. Translating it yields CASSFSGTVSTDTQYF.

The genes are TRBV20-1 and TRBJ2-1; D is ambiguous. Per the germline V gene, CDR1 is DFQATT and CDR2 is SNEGSKA (reference sequence). The germline V and J ends were trimmed by 6 bases and 5 bases, with 14 bases remaining between them. The CDR3 is 13 amino acids. The CDR3 region is CSATTHRHNEQFF. CDR3 DNA: TGCAGTGCGACCACGCACAGACACAATGAGCAGTTCTTC.

This clonotype was seen a few times. CDR3 sequence reads: CASRLGTSGSGEQYF. CDR3 in DNA: TGTGCCAGCCGCTTAGGGACTAGCGGGAGTGGCGAGCAGTACTTC. The chain links TRBV6-6 to TRBJ2-4, with 14 nucleotides matching TRBD2. The better agreement between TRBJ2-7 and the DNA end casts doubt on the J call. The CDR3 runs 15 residues. Germline CDR1 and CDR2: MNHNY and SVGAGI (reference sequence).

This chain uses TRBV7-2 with TRBJ2-1; D perhaps matches TRBD2 (5 bases). The J call may be mistaken, given a closer DNA end match to TRBJ2-7. Germline assignment: CDR1 SGHTA and CDR2 FQGNSA. CDR3 length: 15 residues. The CDR3 spells CASVIVGSSYNEQYF. The DNA for the CDR3 is TGTGCCAGCGTTATAGTGGGGAGCTCCTACAATGAGCAGTACTTC.

The rearrangement uses TRBV20-1 and TRBJ2-1, with D tentatively TRBD1 or TRBD2 (6 bases each). CDR3 length equals 13 residues. V dropped 3 bases and J dropped 10 bases, with 16 bases sitting between them. Per the germline V gene, CDR1 is DFQATT and CDR2 is SNEGSKA (reference sequence). CDR3 nucleotides: TGCAGTGCTAGCGGGGGCCTAAACGGAGAGCAGTTCTTC. This encodes CSASGGLNGEQFF.

This clonotype was picked up a small number of times. The J gene is TRBJ2-7, the V gene TRBV21-1; TRBD1, as called in the table, went unchecked against the DNA. TRBV21-1 is a recognized pseudogene. The CDR3 is 15 residues long. DNA for the CDR3: TGTGCCAGCCCCTCCAACAGGTGGCGGCTCTACGAGCAGTACTTC. It translates to CASPSNRWRLYEQYF.

V gene TRBV7-2 combines with J gene TRBJ2-1; D possibly corresponds to TRBD1 (5 bases). Germline V CDR1 and CDR2: SGHTA, FQGNSA. CDR3 size: 15 residues. Trimming shortened V by 4 bases and J by 4 bases, and 14 bases separated the two germline ends. CDR3 DNA: TGTGCCAGCAGCTCTCTTCAAGGGGCTTACAATGAGCAGTTCTTC. The encoded protein is CASSSLQGAYNEQFF.

The V gene is TRBV18, the J gene TRBJ2-7, with TRBD1 identical over 9 bases. Germline CDR1 reads KGHSH; CDR2 reads LQKENI. There are 15 residues in the CDR3. Trimming took 1 base from V and 4 from J; bases not matched to a gene: 5. DNA of the CDR3: TGTGCCAGCTCACCACTAACGGGACAGGGATACGAGCAGTACTTC. Its translation is CASSPLTGQGYEQYF. Full variable domain (remainder filled in from reference TRBV18 and TRBJ2-7): NAGVMQNPRHLVRRRGQEARLRCSPMKGHSHVYWYRQLPEEGLKFMVYLQKENIIDESGMPKERFSAEFPKEGPSILRIQQVVRGDSAAYFCASSPLTGQGYEQYFGPGTRLTVT.